A selection of T cell receptor beta chains follows, all from one sample in a study of CD8 T cells in Susac syndrome. TCRdb redid the calling of the immunoSEQ multiplex PCR reads with MiXCR, one entry per CDR3 protein. The sample has around 160,000 distinct CDR3 sequences; just under 95% are singletons. The specimen sequenced was CD4+ T cells from PBMCs. These receptor sequences come from a human donor in good health. The CDR3 runs from the conserved cysteine through the conserved F or W. Each record gives: J gene, D gene, V gene, clone size, CDR3 protein, CDR3 DNA. The D gene is left open where the match is weak. A row's size may be missing; if present it is once, few, many or a size class.

J gene: TRBJ2-1; D gene: TRBD1; V gene: TRBV4-1; clone size: NA; CDR3 protein: CASSLRDRDDNEQFF; CDR3 DNA: TGCGCCAGCAGCCTCCGGGACAGAGACGACAATGAGCAGTTCTTC
J gene: TRBJ2-7; D gene: NA; V gene: TRBV29-1; clone size: NA; CDR3 protein: CSVEEAGLGYEQYF; CDR3 DNA: TGCAGCGTTGAAGAGGCCGGCCTCGGCTACGAGCAGTACTTC
J gene: TRBJ2-7; D gene: TRBD1; V gene: TRBV9; clone size: NA; CDR3 protein: CASSVRTGYEQYF; CDR3 DNA: TGTGCCAGCAGCGTCCGGACAGGCTACGAGCAGTACTTC
J gene: TRBJ2-2; D gene: NA; V gene: TRBV15; clone size: NA; CDR3 protein: CATSRDRATGGELFF; CDR3 DNA: TGTGCCACCAGCAGAGATCGAGCAACCGGCGGGGAGCTGTTTTTT
J gene: TRBJ2-1; D gene: TRBD2; V gene: TRBV6-1; clone size: NA; CDR3 protein: CASRRLDGGSIGNEQFF; CDR3 DNA: TGTGCCAGCAGGCGTCTGGACGGGGGGAGTATCGGTAATGAGCAGTTCTTC
J gene: TRBJ2-1; D gene: NA; V gene: TRBV29-1; clone size: NA; CDR3 protein: CSVITRVWGDSSYNEQFF; CDR3 DNA: TGCAGCGTTATCACAAGGGTATGGGGGGACAGCTCCTACAATGAGCAGTTCTTC
J gene: TRBJ2-5; D gene: NA; V gene: TRBV9; clone size: NA; CDR3 protein: CASSVGSYQETQYF; CDR3 DNA: TGTGCCAGCAGCGTAGGTTCGTACCAAGAGACCCAGTACTTC
J gene: TRBJ2-3; D gene: NA; V gene: TRBV21-1; clone size: NA; CDR3 protein: CASSKSSRRLGTQYF; CDR3 DNA: TGTGCCAGCAGCAAAAGCAGTCGTAGGCTTGGTACGCAGTATTTT
J gene: TRBJ1-5; D gene: NA; V gene: TRBV6-2/TRBV6-3; clone size: NA; CDR3 protein: CASKGPAGNQPQHF; CDR3 DNA: TGTGCCAGCAAGGGGCCAGCTGGCAATCAGCCCCAGCATTTT
J gene: TRBJ2-1; D gene: TRBD1; V gene: TRBV4-3; clone size: NA; CDR3 protein: CASSQEGTGGSEQFF; CDR3 DNA: TGCGCCAGCAGCCAAGAAGGGACAGGGGGCAGTGAGCAGTTCTTC
J gene: TRBJ1-5; D gene: NA; V gene: TRBV24-1; clone size: NA; CDR3 protein: CATSAGSSNQPQHF; CDR3 DNA: TGTGCCACCTCCGCCGGGAGTAGCAATCAGCCCCAGCATTTT
J gene: TRBJ2-1; D gene: NA; V gene: TRBV10-3; clone size: once; CDR3 protein: CAISRDYEQFF; CDR3 DNA: TGTGCCATCAGCCGGGACTATGAGCAGTTCTTC
J gene: TRBJ2-3; D gene: TRBD2; V gene: TRBV11-2; clone size: NA; CDR3 protein: CASSLGSLVASGGDTQYF; CDR3 DNA: TGTGCCAGCAGCTTAGGTTCGCTTGTGGCTAGCGGGGGAGATACGCAGTATTTT
J gene: TRBJ2-1; D gene: NA; V gene: TRBV4-1; clone size: NA; CDR3 protein: CASSHLTQNNEQFF; CDR3 DNA: TGCGCCAGCAGCCACCTGACCCAAAACAATGAGCAGTTCTTC
J gene: TRBJ2-7; D gene: NA; V gene: TRBV3-1; clone size: NA; CDR3 protein: CASSQDLREQYF; CDR3 DNA: TGTGCCAGCAGCCAAGATCTCCGGGAGCAGTACTTC
J gene: TRBJ2-1; D gene: TRBD2; V gene: TRBV9; clone size: NA; CDR3 protein: CASSVALFPGGNEQFF; CDR3 DNA: TGTGCCAGCAGCGTAGCCCTCTTCCCGGGGGGAAATGAGCAGTTCTTC
J gene: TRBJ2-5; D gene: NA; V gene: TRBV29-1; clone size: NA; CDR3 protein: CSGGRDPNGVETQYF; CDR3 DNA: TGCAGCGGCGGCCGGGACCCAAACGGGGTGGAGACCCAGTACTTC
J gene: TRBJ2-2; D gene: NA; V gene: TRBV27; clone size: NA; CDR3 protein: CASSRRQETGELFF; CDR3 DNA: TGTGCCAGCAGTAGGAGACAGGAGACCGGGGAGCTGTTTTTT
J gene: TRBJ2-6; D gene: TRBD1; V gene: TRBV29-1; clone size: NA; CDR3 protein: CSVGGTGGVLTF; CDR3 DNA: TGCAGCGTTGGGGGGACAGGGGGCGTCCTGACTTTC
J gene: TRBJ2-1; D gene: NA; V gene: TRBV4-3; clone size: NA; CDR3 protein: CASSQDRQGPNEQFF; CDR3 DNA: TGCGCCAGCAGCCAAGATCGTCAGGGACCTAATGAGCAGTTCTTC
J gene: TRBJ1-6; D gene: TRBD1; V gene: TRBV27; clone size: NA; CDR3 protein: CASSPPPRTGIWSYNSPLHF; CDR3 DNA: TGTGCCAGCAGTCCACCCCCCAGGACAGGGATTTGGTCCTATAATTCACCCCTCCACTTT
J gene: TRBJ2-1; D gene: NA; V gene: TRBV4-3; clone size: NA; CDR3 protein: CASSAESYNEQFF; CDR3 DNA: TGCGCCAGCAGCGCCGAGTCCTACAATGAGCAGTTCTTC
J gene: TRBJ2-7; D gene: TRBD2; V gene: TRBV12-3/TRBV12-4; clone size: NA; CDR3 protein: CASSSYSGTSSLEQYF; CDR3 DNA: TGTGCCAGCAGTTCCTATTCCGGGACTAGCTCTCTCGAGCAGTACTTC
J gene: TRBJ1-2; D gene: NA; V gene: TRBV20-1; clone size: NA; CDR3 protein: CSAAGTPRSPYGYTF; CDR3 DNA: TGCAGTGCCGCAGGGACACCGAGGTCCCCCTATGGCTACACCTTC
J gene: TRBJ2-1; D gene: TRBD2; V gene: TRBV5-4; clone size: NA; CDR3 protein: CASSPGGAGAYNEQFF; CDR3 DNA: TGTGCCAGCAGCCCGGGAGGGGCGGGGGCCTACAATGAGCAGTTCTTC
J gene: TRBJ2-1; D gene: TRBD2; V gene: TRBV23-1; clone size: NA; CDR3 protein: CASIIPGLAGSNEQFF; CDR3 DNA: TGCGCCAGCATCATACCGGGACTAGCGGGGTCCAATGAGCAGTTCTTC
J gene: TRBJ2-7; D gene: NA; V gene: TRBV12-3/TRBV12-4; clone size: NA; CDR3 protein: CASRETLSYEQYF; CDR3 DNA: TGTGCCAGCAGAGAAACACTTTCCTACGAGCAGTACTTC
J gene: TRBJ1-2; D gene: NA; V gene: TRBV27; clone size: NA; CDR3 protein: CASSEGRAADGYTF; CDR3 DNA: TGTGCCAGCAGTGAGGGACGGGCTGCTGATGGCTACACCTTC
J gene: TRBJ2-7; D gene: NA; V gene: TRBV28; clone size: NA; CDR3 protein: CASSFPLRGNYEQYF; CDR3 DNA: TGTGCCAGCAGTTTTCCCCTTCGAGGGAATTACGAGCAGTACTTC
J gene: TRBJ1-5; D gene: NA; V gene: TRBV6-1; clone size: NA; CDR3 protein: CASSRESQPQHF; CDR3 DNA: TGTGCCAGCAGCCGAGAAAGTCAGCCCCAGCATTTT
J gene: TRBJ2-7; D gene: NA; V gene: TRBV7-2; clone size: few; CDR3 protein: CASSLQGPGVHEQYF; CDR3 DNA: TGTGCCAGCAGCTTACAGGGTCCGGGAGTCCACGAGCAGTACTTC
J gene: TRBJ2-7; D gene: NA; V gene: TRBV29-1; clone size: NA; CDR3 protein: CSVVGLPGKRSYEQYF; CDR3 DNA: TGCAGCGTTGTAGGATTGCCGGGGAAGAGGTCCTACGAGCAGTACTTC
J gene: TRBJ2-1; D gene: TRBD2; V gene: TRBV12-3/TRBV12-4; clone size: NA; CDR3 protein: CASGQSGGALGEQFF; CDR3 DNA: TGTGCCAGCGGTCAAAGCGGGGGGGCCCTGGGGGAGCAGTTCTTC
J gene: TRBJ2-5; D gene: NA; V gene: TRBV20-1; clone size: NA; CDR3 protein: CSAKLQETQYF; CDR3 DNA: TGCAGTGCTAAACTTCAAGAGACCCAGTACTTC
J gene: TRBJ2-7; D gene: NA; V gene: TRBV29-1; clone size: NA; CDR3 protein: CSVEDRVKGLEQYF; CDR3 DNA: TGCAGCGTTGAAGATCGGGTAAAAGGGCTCGAGCAGTACTTC
J gene: TRBJ1-1; D gene: NA; V gene: TRBV5-6; clone size: NA; CDR3 protein: CASGHRRDVTNTEAFF; CDR3 DNA: TGTGCCAGCGGACATCGGAGGGATGTCACGAACACTGAAGCTTTCTTT
J gene: TRBJ2-3; D gene: NA; V gene: TRBV5-4; clone size: NA; CDR3 protein: CASSLGTPGTDTQYF; CDR3 DNA: TGTGCCAGCAGCTTGGGGACCCCCGGCACAGATACGCAGTATTTT
J gene: TRBJ1-2; D gene: NA; V gene: TRBV20-1; clone size: NA; CDR3 protein: CSARGPYGYTF; CDR3 DNA: TGCAGTGCTCGGGGACCATATGGCTACACCTTC
J gene: TRBJ1-2; D gene: NA; V gene: TRBV20-1; clone size: NA; CDR3 protein: CSAPGPIFGYGYTF; CDR3 DNA: TGCAGTGCTCCAGGACCCATCTTTGGCTATGGCTACACCTTC
J gene: TRBJ1-5; D gene: NA; V gene: TRBV9; clone size: once; CDR3 protein: CASSVGNGMGPTHF; CDR3 DNA: TGTGCCAGCAGCGTAGGGAACGGGATGGGCCCCACGCATTTT
J gene: TRBJ1-1; D gene: TRBD1; V gene: TRBV20-1; clone size: NA; CDR3 protein: CSARDPDRGAF; CDR3 DNA: TGCAGTGCTAGAGATCCGGACAGGGGGGCCTTT
J gene: TRBJ2-5; D gene: NA; V gene: TRBV20-1; clone size: NA; CDR3 protein: CSARDRRGDGETQYF; CDR3 DNA: TGCAGTGCTAGAGACCGAAGGGGAGACGGGGAGACCCAGTACTTC
J gene: TRBJ2-5; D gene: TRBD2; V gene: TRBV7-2; clone size: NA; CDR3 protein: CASSLAPAGGPETQYF; CDR3 DNA: TGTGCCAGCAGCTTAGCGCCAGCGGGGGGGCCTGAGACCCAGTACTTC
J gene: TRBJ2-1; D gene: TRBD2; V gene: TRBV9; clone size: NA; CDR3 protein: CASSVGLVTSQFF; CDR3 DNA: TGTGCCAGCAGCGTAGGATTAGTGACTAGCCAGTTCTTC
J gene: TRBJ2-1; D gene: TRBD2; V gene: TRBV2; clone size: NA; CDR3 protein: CASTPSGSYNEQFF; CDR3 DNA: TGTGCCAGCACTCCTAGCGGCTCCTACAATGAGCAGTTCTTC
J gene: TRBJ2-7; D gene: TRBD2; V gene: TRBV5-6; clone size: NA; CDR3 protein: CASKRLAGDPYEQYF; CDR3 DNA: TGTGCCAGCAAAAGACTAGCGGGGGACCCCTACGAGCAGTACTTC
J gene: TRBJ2-7; D gene: NA; V gene: TRBV6-1; clone size: NA; CDR3 protein: CASSELGYEQYF; CDR3 DNA: TGTGCCAGCAGTGAACTCGGGTACGAGCAGTACTTC
J gene: TRBJ2-1; D gene: NA; V gene: TRBV7-6; clone size: NA; CDR3 protein: CASSLARGFYNEQFF; CDR3 DNA: TGTGCCAGCAGCTTAGCCAGGGGTTTCTACAATGAGCAGTTCTTC
J gene: TRBJ2-3; D gene: TRBD2; V gene: TRBV4-2; clone size: NA; CDR3 protein: CASSQGSGTTDTQYF; CDR3 DNA: TGTGCCAGCAGCCAAGGAAGCGGGACCACAGATACGCAGTATTTT
J gene: TRBJ1-1; D gene: NA; V gene: TRBV29-1; clone size: NA; CDR3 protein: CSGSMNTEAFF; CDR3 DNA: TGCAGCGGATCCATGAACACTGAAGCTTTCTTT
J gene: TRBJ2-5; D gene: NA; V gene: TRBV20-1; clone size: NA; CDR3 protein: CSGGAETQYF; CDR3 DNA: TGCAGTGGTGGGGCGGAGACCCAGTACTTC
J gene: TRBJ2-7; D gene: NA; V gene: TRBV28; clone size: NA; CDR3 protein: CASSLNWDAEQYF; CDR3 DNA: TGTGCCAGCAGTTTAAATTGGGACGCCGAGCAGTACTTC
J gene: TRBJ2-7; D gene: NA; V gene: TRBV3-1; clone size: NA; CDR3 protein: CASSQANLGQYF; CDR3 DNA: TGTGCCAGCAGCCAAGCTAATCTTGGGCAGTACTTC
J gene: TRBJ2-2; D gene: TRBD1; V gene: TRBV15; clone size: NA; CDR3 protein: CATSNHRQGLGTGELFF; CDR3 DNA: TGTGCCACCAGCAACCACAGACAGGGGTTGGGTACCGGGGAGCTGTTTTTT
J gene: TRBJ2-2; D gene: NA; V gene: TRBV5-1; clone size: NA; CDR3 protein: CASSPQGDTGELFF; CDR3 DNA: TGCGCCAGCAGCCCACAGGGTGACACCGGGGAGCTGTTTTTT
J gene: TRBJ2-7; D gene: NA; V gene: TRBV29-1; clone size: NA; CDR3 protein: CSVAKVSYEQYF; CDR3 DNA: TGCAGCGTTGCTAAGGTCTCCTACGAGCAGTACTTC
J gene: TRBJ2-5; D gene: NA; V gene: TRBV13; clone size: NA; CDR3 protein: CASSGGPGETQYF; CDR3 DNA: TGTGCCAGCAGCGGGGGGCCGGGGGAGACCCAGTACTTC
J gene: TRBJ2-3; D gene: TRBD2; V gene: TRBV7-3; clone size: NA; CDR3 protein: CASSKGLEDTQYF; CDR3 DNA: TGTGCCAGCAGCAAGGGACTAGAGGATACGCAGTATTTT
J gene: TRBJ2-3; D gene: NA; V gene: TRBV11-1; clone size: NA; CDR3 protein: CASSQRPSDTQYF; CDR3 DNA: TGTGCCAGCAGCCAGCGCCCGTCAGATACGCAGTATTTT
J gene: TRBJ2-7; D gene: TRBD1; V gene: TRBV20-1; clone size: NA; CDR3 protein: CSARAQTGFYEQYF; CDR3 DNA: TGCAGTGCTCGCGCTCAGACAGGGTTCTACGAGCAGTACTTC